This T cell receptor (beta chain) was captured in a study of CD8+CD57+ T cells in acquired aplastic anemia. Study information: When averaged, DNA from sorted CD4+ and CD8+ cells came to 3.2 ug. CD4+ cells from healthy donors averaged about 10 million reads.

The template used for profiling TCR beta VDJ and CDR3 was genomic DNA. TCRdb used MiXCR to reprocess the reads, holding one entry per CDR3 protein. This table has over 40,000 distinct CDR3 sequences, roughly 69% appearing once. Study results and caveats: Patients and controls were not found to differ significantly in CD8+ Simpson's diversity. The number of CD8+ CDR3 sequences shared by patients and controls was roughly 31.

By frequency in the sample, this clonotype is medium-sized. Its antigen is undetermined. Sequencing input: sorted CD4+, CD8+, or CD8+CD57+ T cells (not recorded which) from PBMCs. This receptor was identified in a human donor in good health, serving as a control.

The CDR3 DNA reads TGTGCCAGCCCCGGGGCGGTGAACACCGGGGAGCTGTTTTTT. Residues: CASPGAVNTGELFF. The chain links TRBV7-2 to TRBJ2-2, with D perhaps given as TRBD1 or TRBD2 (5 bases each). The CDR3 contains 14 residues. In germline, CDR1 is SGHTA, CDR2 FQGNSA. V lost 8 bases to trimming and J lost 1 base, with 11 bases between them.